These 17 T cell receptor beta chains were sequenced from one sample in a study of blood T cells in healthy people across ages (dated by TCRdb to about 2015). Receptor libraries were prepared by 5' RACE. Instrument used: Illumina HiSeq 2500. The second PCR ran for about 6 to 12 cycles and used a J-beta primer mix along with a sample-barcoded 5' primer. TCRdb reran the public reads through fastp at Q25 and MiXCR, keeping productive beta chains. Every CDR3 protein is listed once, alongside the most common genes and DNA of its rows. Here the sample has some 1.4 million distinct CDR3 sequences; about 43% occur a single time. Of the sample, roughly 7.9% is held by the ten largest clones. Sequencing was done on a sample of blood. The receptors stem from a woman younger than 30 in good health.

The gene calls are TRBV4-2 and TRBJ1-1; perhaps TRBD1 as D (6 bases). This CDR3 has 16 residues. Germline lookup yields CDR1 LGHNA and CDR2 YNFKEQ. V gave up 4 bases and J gave up 0 bases, with 15 bases separating them. The CDR3 coding sequence is TGTGCCAGCAGCCGTCTCCGGGGGGACATGAACACTGAAGCTTTCTTT. Translated: CASSRLRGDMNTEAFF.

The chain employs TRBV7-2 and TRBJ2-1; D not resolved. The length of the CDR3 is 13 residues. The germline V gene has CDR1 SGHTA and CDR2 FQGNSA. Deletions cut 1 base from V and 5 bases from J, with 6 bases between. CDR3 region: CASSLGVDNEQFF. Here the CDR3 DNA reads TGTGCCAGCAGCTTAGGAGTGGACAATGAGCAGTTCTTC.

There are many counts of this clonotype. Mismatch with germline at one junction end may stem from a read error. The J gene is TRBJ1-2, the V gene TRBV5-1; D ambiguous. Germline V gene sequence: CDR1 SGHRS, CDR2 YFSETQ. The CDR3 loop spans 13 amino acids. The CDR3 nucleotides read TGTGCCAGCAGCTTAGGGCAGATCTATGGCTACACCTTC. Translating gives CASSLGQIYGYTF.

As to this clonotype: At one end the junction does not follow the germline gene, possibly because of a read error. V usage is TRBV7-7 and J usage is TRBJ2-3, with 11 bases lining up with TRBD2. CDR1 and CDR2 from the germline V gene are SSHAT and FNYEAQ (reference sequence). The CDR3 is made up of 15 amino acids. In DNA form, the CDR3 reads TGTGCTAGCAGCCTGACTAGCGGGGTGTCAGATACGCAGTATTTT. The encoded protein is CASSLTSGVSDTQYF. The variable domain in full, completed from reference TRBV7-7 and TRBJ2-3, reads GAGVSQSPRYKVTKRGQDVTLRCDPISSHATLYWYQQALGQGPEFLTYFNYEAQPDKSGLPSDRFSAERPEGSISTLTIQRTEQRDSAMYRCASSLTSGVSDTQYFGPGTRLTVL.

The chain joins TRBV6-6 to TRBJ2-1; 11 nucleotides align to TRBD2. From germline, CDR1 is MNHNY and CDR2 SVGAGI (reference sequence). This CDR3 is 17 amino acids long. V lost 1 base to trimming and J lost 5 bases; unmatched junction nucleotides: 7. CDR3 sequence (DNA): TGTGCCAGCAGTTACTACCCCGGGACTAGCGGTAACAATGAGCAGTTCTTC. The encoded protein is CASSYYPGTSGNNEQFF.

CDR3 region: CASSDQGNTDTQYF. CDR3 nucleotide sequence: TGTGCCAGCAGTGATCAGGGGAACACAGATACGCAGTATTTT. V gene TRBV6-6 combines with J gene TRBJ2-3, with D possibly being TRBD1 (6 bases). Germline CDR1 is MNHNY and CDR2 is SVGAGI (reference sequence). Trimming shortened V by 5 bases and J by 2 bases, and 11 bases separated the two germline ends. The CDR3 contains 14 residues.

CDR3 amino acids: CASIHNSYNEQFF. As DNA, the CDR3 is TGTGCCAGCATTCACAATTCCTACAATGAGCAGTTCTTC. V gene TRBV6-5 combines with J gene TRBJ2-1; no clear D gene. The CDR3 is 13 residues long. Germline V gene data show CDR1 as MNHEY and CDR2 as SVGAGI. Trimming shortened V by 7 bases and J by 1 base, and 8 bases separated the two germline ends.

The chain employs TRBV6-6 and TRBJ1-4; D is undetermined. The CDR3 extends over 13 amino acids. Trimming removed 5 bases at V and 7 bases at J, with 11 bases between. Germline lookup yields CDR1 MNHNY and CDR2 SVGAGI (reference sequence). CDR3 amino acids: CASSGLLAEKLFF. CDR3 bases: TGTGCCAGCAGTGGATTATTAGCTGAAAAACTGTTTTTT.

The chain employs TRBV20-1 and TRBJ2-3; a possible D gene is TRBD2 (6 bases). CDR3 length: 14 residues. The V end was cut by 6 bases, the J end by 7 bases, with 20 bases between. CDR1 and CDR2 from the germline V gene are DFQATT and SNEGSKA (reference sequence). The CDR3 sequence: CSAGSFMIANTQYF. For the CDR3, the DNA is TGCAGTGCCGGGAGCTTTATGATAGCGAATACGCAGTATTTT.

This chain links TRBV18 with TRBJ2-7, with D tentatively TRBD2 (5 bases). Germline V gives CDR1 KGHSH, CDR2 LQKENI. V gave up 1 base and J gave up 6 bases, with 13 bases separating them. The CDR3 length is 14 residues. The CDR3 here is CASSPRLDYSEQYF. In nucleotides, the CDR3 is TGTGCCAGCTCACCACGGCTCGACTATTCCGAGCAGTACTTC.

This clonotype was seen only a few times. J is TRBJ2-5 and V is TRBV20-1; D is ambiguous. The germline V and J ends were trimmed by 0 bases and 2 bases, with 7 bases remaining between them. This CDR3 is built from 13 residues. Germline V gene sequence: CDR1 DFQATT, CDR2 SNEGSKA (reference sequence). This CDR3 is CSARDNSQETQYF. CDR3 sequence (DNA): TGCAGTGCTAGAGATAACAGTCAAGAGACCCAGTACTTC.

This chain links TRBV12-5 with TRBJ2-1, with 13 bases identical to TRBD2. V dropped 5 bases and J dropped 3; count of bases not matched to a gene: 7. This CDR3 comprises 17 residues. The germline V gene encodes CDR1 LGHNT and CDR2 FRNRAP. The CDR3 spells CASGTRRTSGSYNEQFF. CDR3 sequence (DNA): TGTGCTAGTGGTACCCGAAGGACTAGCGGGAGCTACAATGAGCAGTTCTTC.

The chain uses TRBV20-1 and TRBJ1-1; maybe TRBD1 (5 bases). Trimming removed 6 bases from V and 8 bases from J, with 16 bases in between. Germline-derived CDR1 and CDR2 are DFQATT and SNEGSKA (reference sequence). The CDR3 contains 12 residues. CDR3 protein: CSARRGTEEAFF. The CDR3 bases are TGCAGTGCGAGACGGGGGACGGAAGAAGCTTTCTTT.

V is TRBV12-3 or TRBV12-4 and J is TRBJ1-5, with 10 bases matching TRBD1. Trimming removed 5 bases from V and 3 bases from J; junction bases left unmatched: 7. The CDR3 sequence is 16 residues long. The CDR3 loop is CASSTRDRGSNQPQHF. The CDR3 nucleotides are TGTGCCAGCAGTACCCGGGACAGGGGTTCCAATCAGCCCCAGCATTTT.

This clonotype was seen a handful of times. The chain links TRBV3-1 to TRBJ1-4; no reliable D call. The CDR3 is made up of 15 amino acids. The germline V gene has CDR1 LGHDT and CDR2 YNNKEL (reference sequence). V gave up 3 bases and J gave up 7 bases, with 15 bases separating them. The CDR3 region has the DNA TGTGCCAGCAGCCACCGGGATCGTCGGGGTGAAAAACTGTTTTTT. Amino acids: CASSHRDRRGEKLFF. Drawing the rest from reference TRBV3-1 and TRBJ1-4, the complete variable domain is DTAVSQTPKYLVTQMGNDKSIKCEQNLGHDTMYWYKQDSKKFLKIMFSYNNKELIINETVPNRFSPKSPDKAHLNLHINSLELGDSAVYFCASSHRDRRGEKLFFGSGTQLSVL.

The rearrangement links TRBV7-3 to TRBJ2-3, with a possible D match to TRBD2 (6 bases). V was pared by 2 bases and J by 2 bases, with 14 bases between. CDR1 is SGHTA and CDR2 is FQGTGA in the germline V gene. This CDR3 contains 16 residues. CDR3 nucleotide sequence: TGTGCCAGCAGCTTAGGGCTCGGGGGATTCACAGATACGCAGTATTTT. As protein: CASSLGLGGFTDTQYF.

This rearrangement joins TRBV10-3 to TRBJ2-1; TRBD2 agrees at 9 bases. This CDR3 spans 14 amino acids. Germline CDR1 and CDR2: ENHRY and SYGVKD. Germline trimming cut 4 bases from V and 5 bases from J; bases unmatched to any gene: 3. The CDR3 protein is CAISGLAAHNEQFF. CDR3 nucleotides: TGTGCCATCAGTGGACTAGCGGCCCACAATGAGCAGTTCTTC.